These 10 T cell receptor beta chains were sequenced from one sample in a study of early T cells in non-severe SARS-CoV-2 infection. TCRdb itself ran the 5' RACE reads through MiXCR, one entry per CDR3 protein. This sample carries more than 50,000 distinct CDR3 sequences, about 12% of them seen once, and the ten largest clones take about 2.7%. The sample here was whole blood, taken at baseline. These receptors were taken from an adult who was a healthcare worker with PCR-confirmed SARS-CoV-2 infection or an uninfected control (not recorded which).

The chain uses TRBV11-2 and TRBJ1-5; the D is unclear. In germline, CDR1 is SGHAT, CDR2 FQNNGV. V was shortened by 1 base and J by 2 bases, with 9 bases between the two germline ends. CDR3 length: 15 amino acids. The CDR3 spells CASSLVGGRNQPQHF. The CDR3 DNA reads TGTGCCAGCAGCTTAGTAGGCGGCCGCAATCAGCCCCAGCATTTT.

This clonotype showed up just a few times. This rearrangement joins TRBV14 to TRBJ2-7; no firm D call. V was pared by 8 bases and J by 2 bases, with 13 bases between. This CDR3 has 13 residues. The germline V gene encodes CDR1 SGHDN and CDR2 FVKESK. This CDR3 is CASARPPTYEQYF. In DNA, the CDR3 is TGTGCCAGCGCTCGACCGCCTACCTACGAGCAGTACTTC.

The chain uses TRBV12-3 or TRBV12-4 and TRBJ2-2; TRBD1 aligns across 7 bases. The CDR3 has 15 amino acids. V shed 5 bases and J 0 bases; nucleotides not matched to a gene: 3. CDR3 sequence: CASSPDRPNTGELFF. CDR3 nucleotide sequence: TGTGCCAGCAGTCCGGACAGGCCGAACACCGGGGAGCTGTTTTTT.

This chain uses TRBV19 with TRBJ2-2; 7 nucleotides align to TRBD2. The CDR3 is 15 residues long. CDR1 is LNHDA, CDR2 SQIVND, per germline (reference sequence). The J segment lost 0 bases and the V segment lost 5 bases, leaving 3 bases of the junction unmatched. CDR3 coding DNA: TGTGCCAGTAGTCCCCTAGCGGCGAACACCGGGGAGCTGTTTTTT. Its protein is CASSPLAANTGELFF.

The V and J genes are TRBV7-9 and TRBJ2-5, with D perhaps matching TRBD1 or TRBD2 (5 bases each). V lost 6 bases and J lost 5, with 10 bases in between. The V gene's germline CDR1 is SEHNR and CDR2 FQNEAQ (reference sequence). CDR3 length: 12 amino acids. CDR3 bases: TGTGCCAGCAGGGACACGGGGGAGACCCAGTACTTC. This codes for CASRDTGETQYF.

The sample holds a few counts of this clonotype. The gene calls are TRBV6-1 and TRBJ2-3; D not resolved. Germline assignment: CDR1 MNHNS and CDR2 SASEGT. The V end lost 6 bases, the J end lost 6 bases, and 7 bases lay between the germline ends. The CDR3 is 11 residues long. The CDR3 nucleotides are TGTGCCAGCAGGATTTTCGATACGCAGTATTTT. Amino acids: CASRIFDTQYF.

This clonotype was seen a few times. The chain uses TRBV20-1 and TRBJ2-1; 9 bases are a match to TRBD2. The CDR3 has 17 residues. Germline V CDR1 and CDR2: DFQATT, SNEGSKA (reference sequence). Trimming at V came to 0 bases and at J to 3 bases, leaving 9 bases not matched to a gene. The CDR3 protein is CSARDHKAGGFYNEQFF. The CDR3, as DNA: TGCAGTGCTAGAGATCATAAGGCGGGAGGGTTCTACAATGAGCAGTTCTTC.

This clonotype has just a few counts. This sequence joins TRBV11-3 and TRBJ2-2; weak D call: TRBD1 (6 bases). V was cut by 5 bases and J by 0 bases, with 16 bases left in between. There are 17 residues in the CDR3. CDR1 SGHNT and CDR2 YENEEA come from the germline V gene. The CDR3 bases are TGTGCCAGCAGCCTAAACCTCCGGACAGCGAACACCGGGGAGCTGTTTTTT. As protein: CASSLNLRTANTGELFF.

The chain uses TRBV19 and TRBJ2-7, with D perhaps TRBD1 or TRBD2 (5 bases each). The CDR3 contains 14 residues. From germline, CDR1 is LNHDA and CDR2 SQIVND (reference sequence). V lost 4 bases and J 2 bases, leaving 12 bases between the germline ends. The CDR3 DNA follows: TGTGCCAGTAGTACCTGGGACGGCCCCTACGAGCAGTACTTC. Its translation is CASSTWDGPYEQYF.

This clonotype was detected only a few times. CDR3 sequence reads: CASSHISGTKNIQYF. The CDR3 DNA follows: TGCGCCAGCAGCCATATTAGCGGGACAAAAAACATTCAGTACTTC. V gene TRBV10-2 combines with J gene TRBJ2-4, with 8 bases that match TRBD2. Germline V gene data show CDR1 as WSHSY and CDR2 as SAAADI. The CDR3 has 15 residues. Unmatched junction bases numbered 8, after V lost 6 bases and J lost 4 bases.